The 20 T cell receptor beta chains reported below all come from one sample, sequenced in a study of blood T cell repertoires in COVID-19. Here immunoSEQ multiplex PCR was the method, and the copy in TCRdb shows in-frame clones only, minus some. The sample holds about 670,000 clones, around 90% seen once. Source material: peripheral blood. The receptors come from a woman aged 18-30 years with acute or convalescent COVID-19.

The V gene is TRBV27, the J gene TRBJ1-2, with TRBD1 identical over 8 bases. The CDR3 length is 13 residues. Germline CDR1 and CDR2: MNHEY and SMNVEV (reference sequence). J lost 8 bases, V lost 3 bases, and 5 bases had no gene match. Here the CDR3 DNA reads TGTGCCAGCAGTTTGCAGGGGGCGGGGGGCTACACCTTC. It is translated as CASSLQGAGGYTF.

CDR3 loop: CAISESTYSNYGYTF. The CDR3 DNA reads as TGTGCCATCAGTGAGTCTACATATTCTAACTATGGCTACACCTTC. V usage is TRBV10-3 and J usage is TRBJ1-2; D remains ambiguous. In germline, CDR1 is ENHRY, CDR2 SYGVKD. Between the trimmed V and J ends, which lost 0 bases and 0 bases, there was a span of 8 bases. The CDR3 extends over 15 amino acids.

The rearrangement joins TRBV6-2 or TRBV6-3 to TRBJ2-4; TRBD2 is a possible D gene (6 bases). V was clipped by 6 bases and J by 0 bases, with 15 bases between them. Germline loops: CDR1 MNHEY, CDR2 SVGEGT. The CDR3 covers 16 residues. In DNA, the CDR3 is TGTGCCAGCAGCAAACTAGCATCTCTAGCCAAAAACATTCAGTACTTC. Translation: CASSKLASLAKNIQYF.

The rearrangement uses TRBV30 and TRBJ1-2; maybe TRBD1 (6 bases). This CDR3 region has 13 residues. Deletions cut 3 bases from V and 7 bases from J, with 15 bases between. CDR1 GTSNPN and CDR2 SVGIG come from the germline V gene (reference sequence). The CDR3 sequence is CAWSLKGGFGYTF. CDR3 DNA: TGTGCCTGGAGCCTCAAAGGGGGATTTGGCTACACCTTC.

This clone showed up just a few times. The chain uses TRBV9 and TRBJ1-1, with 8 bases fitting TRBD1. The germline CDR1 and CDR2 sequences are SGDLS and YYNGEE. The CDR3 extends over 16 amino acids. Unmatched junction bases numbered 14, after V lost 2 bases and J lost 8 bases. The CDR3 spells CASSVDRVRGTDEAFF. CDR3 bases: TGTGCCAGCAGCGTGGACAGGGTAAGGGGGACAGACGAAGCTTTCTTT.

The chain combines TRBV4-1 with TRBJ1-6; D unresolved. The CDR3 contains 19 residues. Germline V gene lookup returns CDR1 MGHRA and CDR2 YSYEKL. Trimming removed 1 base at V and 6 bases at J, with 22 bases between. CDR3 DNA sequence: TGCGCCAGCAGCCAAGCCTTCTCACAGACAAACTTCTTTAATTCACCCCTCCACTTT. Amino acid sequence: CASSQAFSQTNFFNSPLHF.

The gene calls are TRBV6-5 and TRBJ1-2; 7 bases fit TRBD1. This CDR3 region has 14 residues. The V gene end was trimmed by 5 bases and the J gene end by 4 bases; junction bases not matched to a gene: 7. Germline-derived CDR1 and CDR2 are MNHEY and SVGAGI. The DNA of the CDR3 is TGTGCCAGCAGTAGGACAGGTCGCGGCTATGGCTACACCTTC. It specifies CASSRTGRGYGYTF.

J is TRBJ2-3 and V is TRBV5-6, with a weak D call TRBD2 (5 bases). CDR1 and CDR2 (germline): SGHDT, YYEEEE. The CDR3 runs 14 residues. V was clipped by 5 bases and J by 11 bases, with 21 bases between them. The CDR3 DNA reads TGTGCCAGCAGTCTCACCCGCACCCGCCGGGGGCAGTATTTT. Its translation: CASSLTRTRRGQYF.

The chain has TRBV6-5 and TRBJ2-2; a weak D match, TRBD2 (5 bases). This CDR3 contains 12 residues. The germline V gene has CDR1 MNHEY and CDR2 SVGAGI. Trimming removed 6 bases at V and 8 bases at J, with 10 bases between. For the CDR3, the DNA is TGTGCCAGCAGGAGATCGGGGGGGGAGCTGTTTTTT. Its protein product is CASRRSGGELFF.

V and J are TRBV19 and TRBJ2-6; 7 bases are a match to TRBD1. Germline loops: CDR1 LNHDA, CDR2 SQIVND (reference sequence). The CDR3 is 15 amino acids. V lost 10 bases and J lost 0; bases outside the gene matches: 6. CDR3 amino acids: CATRQGSSGANVLTF. The CDR3 coding sequence is TGTGCCACCCGACAGGGTAGCTCTGGGGCCAACGTCCTGACTTTC. The whole variable domain, remainder taken from reference TRBV19 and TRBJ2-6, is DGGITQSPKYLFRKEGQNVTLSCEQNLNHDAMYWYRQDPGQGLRLIYYSQIVNDFQKGDIAEGYSVSREKKESFPLTVTSAQKNPTAFYLCATRQGSSGANVLTFGAGSRLTVL.

The V call is TRBV9, the J call TRBJ1-1; weak D call: TRBD1 (6 bases). With 0 bases removed from V and 4 bases from J, the gap between germline ends came to 7 bases. The germline CDR1 and CDR2 sequences are SGDLS and YYNGEE. The CDR3 spans 13 residues. CDR3 sequence reads: CASSVGTVTEAFF. The CDR3 coding sequence is TGTGCCAGCAGCGTAGGGACAGTCACTGAAGCTTTCTTT.

The table lists this clone with a few counts. This rearrangement joins TRBV3-1 (or the pseudogene TRBV3-2) to TRBJ1-1; no reliable D call. Per germline, CDR1 LGHDT and CDR2 YNNKEL (reference sequence). V was shortened by 5 bases and J by 4 bases, with 17 bases between the two germline ends. The CDR3 totals 15 residues. The CDR3 loop is CASSRLVRVGTEAFF. CDR3 DNA sequence: TGTGCCAGCAGCAGACTTGTTCGGGTGGGCACTGAAGCTTTCTTT.

This chain joins TRBV4-1 and TRBJ2-1; 13 nucleotides line up with TRBD2. The V and J ends lost 1 base and 3 bases, in that order; junction bases with no gene match: 6. The CDR3 consists of 18 residues. From germline, CDR1 is MGHRA and CDR2 YSYEKL. The CDR3 protein is CASSQAQTSGGFYNEQFF. DNA of the CDR3: TGCGCCAGCAGCCAAGCCCAGACTAGCGGGGGGTTCTACAATGAGCAGTTCTTC.

The chain links TRBV6-1 to TRBJ1-2; TRBD1 agrees at 7 bases. Looked up from germline, CDR1 is MNHNS and CDR2 is SASEGT. V gave up 2 bases and J gave up 2 bases; unmatched junction bases: 5. This CDR3 is 15 amino acids long. DNA for the CDR3: TGTGCCAGCAGTGAACTAGGGGGCGGCAACTATGGCTACACCTTC. Residues: CASSELGGGNYGYTF.

The chain carries TRBV6-5 and TRBJ2-2; D is perhaps TRBD2 (6 bases). Between the trimmed V and J ends, which lost 6 bases and 4 bases, there was a span of 12 bases. This CDR3 region has 14 residues. Germline-derived CDR1 and CDR2 are MNHEY and SVGAGI. The CDR3 protein is CASRQRVATGELFF. DNA for the CDR3: TGTGCCAGCAGACAGCGGGTAGCCACCGGGGAGCTGTTTTTT.

The genes are TRBV6-5 and TRBJ1-2; maybe TRBD1 (6 bases). The CDR3 contains 14 residues. The V and J ends lost 7 bases and 8 bases respectively, with 20 bases between them. Germline values: CDR1 MNHEY, CDR2 SVGAGI. The CDR3 is CASMPATGLSGYTF. CDR3 in DNA: TGTGCCAGCATGCCAGCGACAGGATTAAGCGGCTACACCTTC.

This chain uses TRBV5-8 with TRBJ1-2; maybe TRBD1 (5 bases). This CDR3 is 16 amino acids long. Germline assignment: CDR1 SGHTS and CDR2 YDEGEE. Trimming took 0 bases from V and 6 from J, leaving 18 bases between them. CDR3 loop: CASSLAFLGGGDGYTF. The CDR3, as DNA: TGTGCCAGCAGCTTGGCCTTTCTCGGGGGTGGCGATGGCTACACCTTC.

This clone has just one count. CDR3 residues: CAIEGTGVGSYEQYF. The CDR3, as DNA: TGTGCCATCGAGGGGACAGGGGTAGGATCCTACGAGCAGTACTTC. V usage is TRBV2 and J usage is TRBJ2-7; the match to TRBD1 covers 10 bases. The CDR3 runs to 15 residues. CDR1 SNHLY and CDR2 FYNNEI come from the germline V gene. Germline trimming cut 10 bases from V and 1 base from J; bases unmatched to any gene: 10.

This chain joins TRBV4-1 and TRBJ2-5; 7 bases fit TRBD1. CDR3 length: 15 amino acids. CDR1 and CDR2 from the germline V gene are MGHRA and YSYEKL. V lost 1 base, J lost 1 base, and 3 bases stayed unmatched. The CDR3 DNA reads as TGCGCCAGCAGCCAAGGGACAGGAATCCAAGAGACCCAGTACTTC. This gives the protein CASSQGTGIQETQYF.

The rearrangement links TRBV19 to TRBJ2-7; TRBD1 agrees at 9 bases. CDR1 is LNHDA, CDR2 SQIVND, per germline (reference sequence). The ends lost 4 bases at V and 1 base at J; junction bases unmatched: 2. CDR3 length equals 14 residues. The CDR3 spells CASSTTGGSYEQYF. The CDR3 DNA is TGTGCCAGTAGTACGACAGGGGGATCCTACGAGCAGTACTTC.